This T cell receptor (beta chain) was observed in a study of blood T cell repertoires in COVID-19. At the level of the study: Acute-phase and convalescent COVID-19 samples originated in the United States, Italy and Spain. PBMCs, B-cell-depleted T cells, or T cells were the source of the cDNA or gDNA that made up the material.

There are 14 residues in the CDR3. Deletions cut 6 bases from V and 3 bases from J, with 14 bases between. Germline CDR1 is SNHLY and CDR2 is FYNNEI. In the original analysis: From reference gene primer amplification, estimates of nucleated cell counts were derived. The repertoire was sequenced with immunoSEQ multiplex PCR; TCRdb's copy has only in-frame clones and lacks some. The V and J calls and clone size were taken over from that table, and D and trimming were inferred from the DNA. The sample records about 140,000 clones, around four fifths being singletons. The chain joins TRBV2 to TRBJ1-2; tentative D call: TRBD1 (5 bases). This receptor was taken from a human donor in a cohort sampled during active COVID-19. The sequenced sample was peripheral blood. The CDR3 sequence: CASSLESGYYGYTF. The CDR3 coding sequence is TGTGCCAGCAGCCTCGAATCAGGGTACTATGGCTACACCTTC.